The next 12 T cell receptor beta chains were all read from a single sample in a study of blood T cells in healthy people across ages. Primed by a sample-barcoded 5' primer and a J-beta primer mix, a second PCR proceeded for 7 to 11 cycles. TCRdb re-called the 5' RACE reads through MiXCR, storing one row per CDR3 protein. The sample lists roughly 1,500,000 distinct CDR3 sequences; about 35% were seen once. Material for sequencing was blood. These receptors originate from a woman in her thirties in good health.

The rearrangement uses TRBV12-3 or TRBV12-4 and TRBJ2-1; no firm D call. Trimming pared 6 bases from V and 6 bases from J, leaving 15 bases between. CDR3 length: 14 amino acids. As DNA, the CDR3 is TGTGCCAGCAGCTTGGCCCCGTACGGCAATGAGCAGTTCTTC. This gives the protein CASSLAPYGNEQFF.

This clonotype was seen more than once but under ten times. The J gene is TRBJ2-3, the V gene TRBV9; maybe TRBD2 (5 bases). Trimming removed 0 bases from V and 2 bases from J, with 10 bases in between. Germline assignment: CDR1 SGDLS and CDR2 YYNGEE. The CDR3 spans 15 residues. CDR3 DNA sequence: TGTGCCAGCAGCGTAGCTCCGGGATTCACAGATACGCAGTATTTT. Translation: CASSVAPGFTDTQYF.

The rearrangement uses TRBV11-3 and TRBJ2-3; 8 positions match TRBD1. The V segment lost 6 bases and the J segment 0 bases; nucleotides outside the gene matches: 11. CDR3 length: 17 residues. Per the germline V gene, CDR1 is SGHNT and CDR2 is YENEEA. The CDR3 reads CASSPTRDRPSTDTQYF. The CDR3 nucleotides read TGTGCCAGCAGTCCCACACGGGACAGGCCAAGCACAGATACGCAGTATTTT.

The V gene is TRBV7-2, the J gene TRBJ2-3, with D perhaps TRBD1 or TRBD2 (6 bases each). CDR3 length: 14 residues. V lost 4 bases and J 5 bases, leaving 13 bases between the germline ends. CDR1 and CDR2 (germline): SGHTA, FQGNSA. The CDR3 bases are TGTGCCAGCAGCTACGGACGGGGGCGAGATACGCAGTATTTT. This gives the protein CASSYGRGRDTQYF.

This sequence joins TRBV20-1 and TRBJ2-2; D is unclear. The CDR3 contains 14 residues. V lost 5 bases and J lost 6, with 16 bases in between. The germline gives CDR1 DFQATT, CDR2 SNEGSKA (reference sequence). The CDR3 reads CSARPWNLAGELFF. DNA for the CDR3: TGCAGTGCTCGCCCCTGGAATTTGGCCGGGGAGCTGTTTTTT.

This clonotype was seen a handful of times. The chain employs TRBV28 and TRBJ2-7, with D perhaps matching TRBD2 (7 bases). The length of the CDR3 is 16 residues. Trimming cost V 8 bases and J 0 bases, with 20 bases left between them. Germline V gene lookup returns CDR1 MDHEN and CDR2 SYDVKM. CDR3 sequence (DNA): TGTGCCAGCTCCCCCCGGGGGGCCCCGAGCTCCTACGAGCAGTACTTC. This translates into CASSPRGAPSSYEQYF.

CDR3 sequence (DNA): TGTGCCAGCAGCTCCGGACTAGCGGGGGACTACTCCTACAATGAGCAGTTCTTC. The encoded protein is CASSSGLAGDYSYNEQFF. J is TRBJ2-1 and V is TRBV7-9, with TRBD2 matching over 13 bases. CDR3 length: 18 amino acids. In germline, CDR1 is SEHNR, CDR2 FQNEAQ (reference sequence). With V trimmed by 4 bases and J by 0 bases, 6 bases remained unmatched.

The rearrangement uses TRBV5-1 and TRBJ2-3; D might be TRBD1 (6 bases). V dropped 6 bases and J dropped 0 bases, with 14 bases sitting between them. The germline V gene encodes CDR1 SGHRS and CDR2 YFSETQ. This CDR3 spans 15 amino acids. The chain's CDR3 is CASTKDRPSTDTQYF. In DNA, the CDR3 is TGCGCCAGCACTAAAGACAGGCCGAGCACAGATACGCAGTATTTT.

This clonotype occurred a few times. The chain couples TRBV20-1 to TRBJ2-7; D ambiguous. This CDR3 spans 13 amino acids. Per germline, CDR1 DFQATT and CDR2 SNEGSKA (reference sequence). Trimming removed 3 bases from V and 3 bases from J, with 12 bases in between. The CDR3 reads CSASKGRDYEQYF. CDR3 sequence (DNA): TGCAGTGCTAGTAAAGGAAGGGACTACGAGCAGTACTTC.

This clonotype was detected ten times or more. DNA of the CDR3: TGTGCCAGCAGTAGGATGAGAACTGAAGCTTTCTTT. This gives the protein CASSRMRTEAFF. The chain links TRBV28 to TRBJ1-1; no firm D call. From germline, CDR1 is MDHEN and CDR2 SYDVKM. The CDR3 extends over 12 amino acids. V lost 5 bases, J lost 5 bases, and 9 bases lay in between.

V gene TRBV27 combines with J gene TRBJ2-1; D ambiguous. The V end lost 0 bases, the J end lost 0 bases, and 9 bases lay between the germline ends. Germline CDR1 is MNHEY and CDR2 is SMNVEV (reference sequence). This CDR3 is built from 16 residues. CDR3 in amino acids: CASSLSVETSYNEQFF. The CDR3 coding sequence is TGTGCCAGCAGTTTATCAGTCGAAACCTCCTACAATGAGCAGTTCTTC.

The table lists this clonotype with a few counts. The J gene is TRBJ2-3, the V gene TRBV6-1, with TRBD2 matching 13 bases. Germline V gene lookup returns CDR1 MNHNS and CDR2 SASEGT. J gave up 2 bases and V 6 bases, and 5 bases lay outside the gene matches. The CDR3 totals 16 residues. The CDR3 sequence: CASRAGTSGTTDTQYF. DNA for the CDR3: TGTGCCAGCAGGGCCGGGACTAGCGGGACCACAGATACGCAGTATTTT.